This T cell receptor (beta chain) was retrieved from a study of blood T cell repertoires in COVID-19. Profiled with immunoSEQ multiplex PCR; TCRdb holds only in-frame clones, not every one. Among approximately 390,000 clones listed, roughly 89% were seen once. V shed 3 bases and J shed 11 bases, with 13 bases lying between them. The germline V gene encodes CDR1 DFQATT and CDR2 SNEGSKA (reference sequence). The CDR3 totals 11 residues. Among Cohort 3 donors, those recovered had two negative PCRs, clearance, or symptom resolution. The source is a woman in her fifties or sixties who had recovered from COVID-19. The material sequenced was PBMCs or T cells enriched from blood (not recorded which). V is TRBV20-1 and J is TRBJ1-1, with D hard to call. The CDR3 protein is CSASRAVMAFF. In DNA form, the CDR3 reads TGCAGTGCTAGCCGTGCGGTGATGGCTTTCTTT.